This T cell receptor (beta chain) was identified in a study of T cell changes during pregnancy in multiple sclerosis. Profiled with immunoSEQ multiplex PCR; TCRdb holds only in-frame clones, not every one. The sample yields more than 45,000 clones, around 92% seen once. V lost 1 base and J 8 bases, leaving 14 bases between the germline ends. The CDR3 consists of 13 residues. Germline V gene data show CDR1 as SQVTM and CDR2 as ANQGSEA. This rearrangement joins TRBV29-1 to TRBJ1-2; tentatively, D is TRBD1 (6 bases). This sample comprised CD4+ T cells from peripheral blood mononuclear cells, obtained after pregnancy. The clonotype was recovered from a female donor with multiple sclerosis, enrolled in a pregnancy study. CDR3 coding DNA: TGCAGCGTTGAAGGAACAGGGTCGTACGGCTACACCTTC. It translates to CSVEGTGSYGYTF.